This is a list of T cell receptor beta chains from one sample in a study of T cell responses to AZD1222 COVID-19 vaccine. Using immunoSEQ multiplex PCR, the repertoire was profiled, and TCRdb retains in-frame clones only, with some absent. The data show more than 35,000 clones, with 75% to 85% seen just once and about 51% held by the top ten. The sample in question was peripheral blood, obtained on day 0 of AZD1222 vaccination. These receptors originate from an adult in good health. The CDR3 runs from the conserved cysteine through the conserved F or W. The D gene is left open where the match is weak. Where a row states a size, it is once, few, many or the class of an expanded clone; other rows omit it.

J	size	D	V	DNA	CDR3
TRBJ2-2	-	TRBD1	TRBV5-1	TGCGCCAGCAGCTCAGGGACAGAGAACACCGGGGAGCTGTTTTTT	CASSSGTENTGELFF
TRBJ2-7	-	-	TRBV9	TGTGCCAGCAGCGTAGGAGGACTTCCCTACGAGCAGTACTTC	CASSVGGLPYEQYF
TRBJ2-7	-	-	TRBV6-5	TGTGCCAGCAGTTATGCGCGAACGGGGGACTCGTACGAGCAGTACTTC	CASSYARTGDSYEQYF
TRBJ2-7	-	-	TRBV28	TGTGCCAGCAGTCCACACATGACCTCCTACGAGCAGTACTTC	CASSPHMTSYEQYF
TRBJ1-4	-	TRBD1	TRBV5-1	TGCGCCAGCAGCTTCGGACAGGGAAGGGAAAAACTGTTTTTT	CASSFGQGREKLFF
TRBJ2-7	-	-	TRBV3-1/TRBV3-2	TGTGCCAGCAGCCAAGCTTTTGGGGGACTGATCGCCTACGAGCAGTACTTC	CASSQAFGGLIAYEQYF
TRBJ1-4	-	-	TRBV5-1	TGCGCCAGCAGCCCGGAAGGTGAAAAACTGTTTTTT	CASSPEGEKLFF
TRBJ2-6	-	-	TRBV15	TGTGCCACCAGCGGACCGGGACCCAGGATGCGGTCTGGGGCCAACGTCCTGACTTTC	CATSGPGPRMRSGANVLTF
TRBJ2-3	-	-	TRBV28	TGTGCCAGCAGTGCGATGACAGGCTCCCCCAAAACGCAGTATTTT	CASSAMTGSPKTQYF
TRBJ2-2	few	TRBD2	TRBV6-6	TGTGCCAGCAGTCTAGCGGGGGGGCCCACCGGGGAGCTGTTTTTT	CASSLAGGPTGELFF
TRBJ2-7	few	-	TRBV2	TGTGCCAGCAGTGAAAGTATAGTCCAGTCCTACGAGCAGTACTTC	CASSESIVQSYEQYF
TRBJ1-2	once	-	TRBV29-1	TGCAGCGCACCACTCCGGGGCAACTATGGCTACACCTTC	CSAPLRGNYGYTF
TRBJ2-1	-	TRBD2	TRBV7-2	TGTGCCAGCAGCTTAGTCGTAGCGGGGGGTTCCTACAATGAGCAGTTCTTC	CASSLVVAGGSYNEQFF
TRBJ2-5	-	TRBD1	TRBV5-1	TGCGCCAGCAGCTTCGGACAGGGGGCGCTTTCCGAGACCCAGTACTTC	CASSFGQGALSETQYF
TRBJ1-5	-	TRBD1	TRBV23-1	TGCGCCAGCAGTCAACGTGACAGGGTTGGGCAGCCCCAGCATTTT	CASSQRDRVGQPQHF
TRBJ2-7	-	TRBD1	TRBV7-8	TGTGCCAGCAGCTTAGAAATGGGACAGAGATTTTCGTACGAGCAGTACTTC	CASSLEMGQRFSYEQYF
TRBJ2-7	-	TRBD2	TRBV6-2/TRBV6-3	TGTGCCAGCAGCCCCCGGGGGGTATCCTCCTACGAGCAGTACTTC	CASSPRGVSSYEQYF
TRBJ2-1	once	TRBD1	TRBV7-9	TGTGCCAGCACCCCGGGACAGGTTCGGAATGAGCAGTTCTTC	CASTPGQVRNEQFF
TRBJ1-1	-	TRBD1	TRBV3-1/TRBV3-2	TGTGCCAGCAGCCAAGCCGCCAGGGGGGGTGAAGCTTTCTTT	CASSQAARGGEAFF
TRBJ2-7	-	TRBD2	TRBV19	TGTGCCAGTAGTATCACGGGGACTAAAAGTTTATTCGAGCAGTACTTC	CASSITGTKSLFEQYF
TRBJ1-5	-	TRBD1	TRBV2	TGTGCCAGCAATGAGGGACAGGGGGAGCCCCAGCATTTT	CASNEGQGEPQHF
TRBJ2-5	-	-	TRBV9	TGTGCCAGCAGCGTAGCCCCCCAGGGGAGGCAGGAGACCCAGTACTTC	CASSVAPQGRQETQYF
TRBJ1-6	-	-	TRBV9	TGTGCCAGCAGCGAGGGGAGTTTTAATAATTCACCCCTCCACTTT	CASSEGSFNNSPLHF
TRBJ2-5	-	-	TRBV5-1	TGCGCCAGCAGCTTGCCTACTAGGGGCGAGACCCAGTACTTC	CASSLPTRGETQYF
TRBJ2-5	-	TRBD1	TRBV19	TGTGCCAGTAGTTCCTGGGCCGGGACAGGGGGCGAGACCCAGTACTTC	CASSSWAGTGGETQYF
TRBJ2-3	few	TRBD2	TRBV18	TGTGCCAGCTCAACCAGCGGGGGGGACACAGATACGCAGTATTTT	CASSTSGGDTDTQYF
TRBJ1-1	once	-	TRBV19	TGTGCCAGTAGTATTAGTCAGGGACTGGGCACTGAAGCTTTCTTT	CASSISQGLGTEAFF
TRBJ2-7	-	TRBD1	TRBV10-3	TGTGCCATCAGGAGGGGACAGGACTTCCTCGAGCAGTACTTC	CAIRRGQDFLEQYF
TRBJ1-1	once	-	TRBV10-3	TGTGCCATCAGTGAGTCGCGGGCAGGGACTGAAGCTTTCTTT	CAISESRAGTEAFF